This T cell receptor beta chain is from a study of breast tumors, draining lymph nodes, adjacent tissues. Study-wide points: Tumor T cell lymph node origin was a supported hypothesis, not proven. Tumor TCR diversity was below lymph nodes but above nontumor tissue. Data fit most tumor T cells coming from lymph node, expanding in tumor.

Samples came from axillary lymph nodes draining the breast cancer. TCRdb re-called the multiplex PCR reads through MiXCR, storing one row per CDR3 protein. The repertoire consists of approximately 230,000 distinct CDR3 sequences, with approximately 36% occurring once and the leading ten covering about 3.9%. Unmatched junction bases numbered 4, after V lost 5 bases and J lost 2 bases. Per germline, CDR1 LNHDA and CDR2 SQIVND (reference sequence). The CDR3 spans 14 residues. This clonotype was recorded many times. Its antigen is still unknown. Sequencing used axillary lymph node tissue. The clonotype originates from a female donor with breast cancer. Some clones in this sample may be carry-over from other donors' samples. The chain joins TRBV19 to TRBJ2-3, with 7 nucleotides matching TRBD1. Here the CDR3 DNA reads TGTGCCAGTAGTCAGGGACAGATCACAGATACGCAGTATTTT. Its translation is CASSQGQITDTQYF.